Sequencing of this T cell receptor beta chain was carried out in a study of T cell responses to AZD1222 COVID-19 vaccine. Study-level information: Doses given second, at about 4 or about 12 weeks, were pooled.

Profiled with immunoSEQ multiplex PCR; TCRdb holds only in-frame clones, not every one. This sample has roughly 100,000 clones, with around 90% found just once. Germline V gene sequence: CDR1 WSHSY, CDR2 SAAADI. There are 13 residues in the CDR3. The V and J ends lost 7 bases and 2 bases, in that order; junction bases with no gene match: 3. General study points: Repertoires in all cases were sampled only once the peak T cell response had passed. Within unmutated variant regions lay the reported targets of nearly half of spike-specific TCRs. Only a handful of AZD1222 recipients, several in all, had baseline seropositivity.

As concerns this clone: The antigen remains undetermined.

The chain recombines TRBV10-2 with TRBJ2-3; TRBD1 agrees at 7 bases. This receptor was identified in an adult in good health. The input for sequencing was peripheral blood, taken on day 0 of AZD1222 vaccination. The CDR3: CASTGQDTDTQYF. The CDR3 region has the DNA TGCGCCAGCACAGGACAGGACACAGATACGCAGTATTTT.